This T cell receptor (beta chain) was retrieved from a study of somatic mutations in cytotoxic T cells in rheumatoid arthritis. Across the study: Flow sorting at nearly 100% purity was applied to some V beta antibody-stained T-cell populations, which included V beta1+ cells sequenced for TCRB.

This clone was observed a few times. The CDR3 is 15 amino acids. Germline V gene lookup returns CDR1 SGHTA and CDR2 FQGNSA. The ends were cut back, 4 bases at V and 3 bases at J, with 14 bases in the middle. Using immunoSEQ multiplex PCR, the repertoire was profiled, and TCRdb retains in-frame clones only, with some absent. The repertoire has about 20,000 clones, roughly 84% of them found once; the top ten carry 15% to 20%. The sequencing sample was made of CD8+ T cells sorted from blood. V and J are TRBV7-2 and TRBJ2-3; D uncertain. The receptor's source is a woman between 45 and 65 years old in good health. In DNA form, the CDR3 reads TGTGCCAGCAGCTCTTGGGCGACTTTTACAGATACGCAGTATTTT. It specifies CASSSWATFTDTQYF.